These 23 T cell receptor beta chains came from one sample sequenced in a study of read filtering for tumor transcriptome and immune sequencing. From around 0.4 ug of RNA, a library with molecular barcoded alpha/delta and beta/gamma adaptors was made. One entry per CDR3 protein, called by TCRdb with MiXCR from the reads. This table holds about 46,000 distinct CDR3 sequences, roughly a fifth found once. The sample taken for sequencing was a population of CD138-negative cells sorted from bone marrow. These receptors were collected from a donor aged 40 or over with multiple myeloma.

This clonotype occurred many times. The chain couples TRBV21-1 to TRBJ2-5; the table's D call of TRBD2 was not tested on the DNA. TRBV21-1 is noted as a pseudogene. This CDR3 contains 13 residues. This chain's CDR3 is CASSKRGGETQYF. In DNA, the CDR3 is TGTGCCAGCAGCAAACGGGGAGGAGAGACCCAGTACTTC.

As for this clonotype: Given a much more abundant clone one base away, this may be a read error. The chain employs TRBV6-5 and TRBJ2-1; 7 positions agree with TRBD1. Germline V gene sequence: CDR1 MNHEY, CDR2 SVGAGI. CDR3 size: 15 residues. DNA of the CDR3: TGTGCCAGCAGTTACGAGGGGGCCACCTACAATGAGCGGTTCTTC. As protein: CASSYEGATYNERFF.

There are a few counts of this clonotype. The chain has TRBV6-6 and TRBJ2-3; 10 nucleotides line up with TRBD2. The germline gives CDR1 MNHNY, CDR2 SVGAGI (reference sequence). This CDR3 region has 15 residues. V was clipped by 2 bases and J by 6 bases; unmatched bases: 5. The CDR3 loop reads CASSYIAGGTDTQYF. In nucleotides, the CDR3 is TGTGCCAGCAGTTACATAGCGGGAGGTACCGATACGCAGTATTTT.

The chain combines TRBV28 with TRBJ1-1; the D is unclear. The CDR3 runs to 13 residues. Germline CDR1 MDHEN, CDR2 SYDVKM. V was trimmed by 5 bases and J by 3 bases, leaving 10 bases between them. The CDR3 bases are TGTGCCAGCAGTCTCGGGCCTCACACTGAAGCTTTCTTT. Translated: CASSLGPHTEAFF.

Many counts were recorded for this clonotype. The chain is built from TRBV7-2 and TRBJ1-4; D ambiguous. The CDR3 covers 14 residues. The V gene's germline CDR1 is SGHTA and CDR2 FQGNSA. V was cut by 3 bases and J by 2 bases, with 7 bases left in between. The CDR3 DNA is TGTGCCAGCAGCTTGCTTGGGACTAATGAAAAACTGTTTTTT. Residues: CASSLLGTNEKLFF.

This chain joins TRBV28 and TRBJ1-5; D gene uncertain. Trimming took 7 bases from V and 2 from J, leaving 12 bases between them. Germline values: CDR1 MDHEN, CDR2 SYDVKM. This CDR3 is built from 14 residues. CDR3 amino acids: CASTTAGRNQPQHF. CDR3 nucleotides: TGTGCCAGCACCACGGCGGGCCGCAATCAGCCCCAGCATTTT.

This clonotype was observed at least ten times. The chain uses TRBV20-1 and TRBJ2-1; D is ambiguous. The CDR3 has 13 residues. V lost 0 bases to trimming and J lost 4 bases, with 7 bases between them. CDR1 and CDR2 (germline): DFQATT, SNEGSKA (reference sequence). The DNA for the CDR3 is TGCAGTGCTAGAGATCGCGAGTACAATGAGCAGTTCTTC. Translation gives CSARDREYNEQFF.

This clonotype has only a few counts. The CDR3 region is CASSQDRSVQETQYF. CDR3 in DNA: TGTGCCAGCAGCCAAGATCGATCAGTCCAAGAGACCCAGTACTTC. The gene calls are TRBV14 and TRBJ2-5, with D uncertain. Trimming shortened V by 0 bases and J by 1 base, and 9 bases separated the two germline ends. CDR1 is SGHDN, CDR2 FVKESK, per germline. CDR3 length equals 15 residues.

This clonotype was recorded at least ten times. Here the CDR3 reads CAIRTGDNTGELFF. CDR3 nucleotide sequence: TGTGCCATCCGGACAGGGGACAACACCGGGGAGCTGTTTTTT. This rearrangement joins TRBV6-1 to TRBJ2-2, with 9 positions matching TRBD1. This CDR3 comprises 14 residues. J lost 2 bases, V lost 10 bases, and 5 bases had no gene match. Germline V gene lookup returns CDR1 MNHNS and CDR2 SASEGT.

This clonotype was seen at least ten times. This chain links TRBV19 with TRBJ2-2, with D perhaps TRBD1 (6 bases). This CDR3 region has 16 residues. Per germline, CDR1 LNHDA and CDR2 SQIVND (reference sequence). The V end was cut by 1 base, the J end by 4 bases, with 13 bases between. CDR3 in amino acids: CASSIASGTLTGELFF. CDR3 coding DNA: TGTGCCAGTAGTATAGCCTCCGGGACACTCACCGGGGAGCTGTTTTTT. Using reference TRBV19 and TRBJ2-2 for the parts outside the CDR3, the full variable domain is DGGITQSPKYLFRKEGQNVTLSCEQNLNHDAMYWYRQDPGQGLRLIYYSQIVNDFQKGDIAEGYSVSREKKESFPLTVTSAQKNPTAFYLCASSIASGTLTGELFFGEGSRLTVL.

This clonotype was found many times. This chain links TRBV28 with TRBJ2-1; TRBD1 agrees at 8 bases. This CDR3 region has 15 residues. The germline V gene encodes CDR1 MDHEN and CDR2 SYDVKM. V gave up 10 bases and J gave up 5 bases; unmatched junction bases: 13. In DNA form, the CDR3 reads TGTGCCACCACAGGGGGTCCCTATCCCCACAATGAGCAGTTCTTC. Protein product: CATTGGPYPHNEQFF.

Ten or more counts support this clonotype. The chain couples TRBV3-1 to TRBJ2-5; D is tentatively TRBD1 or TRBD2 (5 bases each). In germline, CDR1 is LGHDT, CDR2 YNNKEL (reference sequence). The CDR3 covers 17 residues. V was pared by 2 bases and J by 2 bases, with 18 bases between. The CDR3 region has the DNA TGTGCCAGCAGCCAATACCGTCCCGGGACGGGTCAAGAGACCCAGTACTTC. Protein product: CASSQYRPGTGQETQYF.

This clonotype has a count of ten or more. The rearrangement links TRBV13 to TRBJ2-7; D is unclear. Trimming left V 0 bases short and J 3 bases short, with 9 bases between. Germline CDR1 reads PRHDT; CDR2 reads FYEKMQ (reference sequence). CDR3 length equals 14 residues. The CDR3 protein is CASSLGDSSYEQYF. CDR3 DNA: TGTGCCAGCAGCTTAGGCGATAGCAGCTACGAGCAGTACTTC.

This clonotype was observed once. A clone one base away is much larger, so this may be a read error. CDR3 sequence (DNA): TGTGCCAGCAGCCCCAACAGCCTTGCAACTAATGAAAGACTGTTTTTT. The encoded protein is CASSPNSLATNERLFF. This chain uses TRBV11-2 with TRBJ1-4; the D is unclear. The CDR3 loop spans 16 amino acids. Per the germline V gene, CDR1 is SGHAT and CDR2 is FQNNGV.

This clonotype was recorded at least ten times. V is TRBV10-3 and J is TRBJ2-5, with D uncertain. Germline CDR1 reads ENHRY; CDR2 reads SYGVKD. The CDR3 totals 13 residues. The V end lost 6 bases, the J end lost 2 bases, and 10 bases lay between the germline ends. Here the CDR3 DNA reads TGTGCCATCAGAGCCACAGCACAAGAGACCCAGTACTTC. Amino acids: CAIRATAQETQYF.

Concerning this clonotype: A junction boundary mismatches the germline segment, possibly from a read error. The chain recombines TRBV20-1 with TRBJ2-5; the D gene could be TRBD1 or TRBD2 (5 bases each). The CDR3 spans 14 residues. The V gene's germline CDR1 is DFQATT and CDR2 SNEGSKA (reference sequence). CDR3 DNA sequence: TGCAGTGCTAGCCCCCGGGGCGGCCAAGGGACCCAGTACTTC. Its translation is CSASPRGGQGTQYF.

Worth noting for this clonotype: One base separates it from a far larger clone, so it is likely a read error. The V gene is TRBV6-2 or TRBV6-3, the J gene TRBJ1-6; no firm D call. The CDR3 is 11 residues long. CDR1 and CDR2 (germline): MNHEY, SVGEGT. The CDR3 reads CVSMGGSPLHF. In nucleotides, the CDR3 is TGTGTCAGCATGGGTGGGTCACCCCTCCACTTT.

About this clonotype: A single base separates this from a much larger clone, so it may be a read error. This likely comes from a read error, as the CDR3 has no conserved phenylalanine or tryptophan at its end. V is TRBV14 and J is TRBJ2-7; a weak D match, TRBD2 (6 bases). The CDR3 sequence is 11 residues long. Germline V gene sequence: CDR1 SGHDN, CDR2 FVKESK. CDR3 residues: CASGYVYEQYL. The CDR3 region has the DNA TGTGCAAGCGGGTACGTCTACGAGCAGTACTTG.

This clonotype was detected once. The rearrangement joins TRBV30 to TRBJ2-1; 7 bases line up with TRBD2. This CDR3 has 13 residues. V shed 0 bases and J 9 bases; nucleotides not matched to a gene: 5. Germline V gives CDR1 GTSNPN, CDR2 SVGIG (reference sequence). DNA for the CDR3: TGTGCCTGGAGTGTGGGAGGGATCAGTGAGCAGTTCTTC. It encodes CAWSVGGISEQFF. The whole variable domain, remainder taken from reference TRBV30 and TRBJ2-1, is SQTIHQWPATLVQPVGSPLSLECTVEGTSNPNLYWYRQAAGRGLQLLFYSVGIGQISSEVPQNLSASRPQDRQFILSSKKLLLSDSGFYLCAWSVGGISEQFFGPGTRLTVL.

This clonotype was seen a handful of times. The chain recombines TRBV7-9 with TRBJ2-7, with a tentative D call TRBD2 (6 bases). This CDR3 is built from 16 residues. Trimming took 6 bases from V and 2 from J, leaving 20 bases between them. Per germline, CDR1 SEHNR and CDR2 FQNEAQ (reference sequence). The CDR3 here is CASRAISGRAPYEQYF. CDR3 nucleotide sequence: TGTGCCAGCAGGGCCATATCCGGGAGAGCCCCCTACGAGCAGTACTTC.

This clonotype has at least ten counts. The gene calls are TRBV29-1 and TRBJ2-5; D may be TRBD1 (6 bases). With 7 bases removed from V and 5 bases from J, the gap between germline ends came to 17 bases. The CDR3 totals 13 residues. Germline loops: CDR1 SQVTM, CDR2 ANQGSEA. CDR3 region: CSAVPGTKETQYF. The CDR3 DNA is TGCAGCGCCGTACCCGGGACAAAGGAGACCCAGTACTTC.

This clonotype was observed at least ten times. This chain links TRBV4-1 with TRBJ1-5; 7 bases are shared with TRBD1. CDR1 is MGHRA and CDR2 is YSYEKL in the germline V gene. The CDR3 contains 15 residues. V dropped 4 bases and J dropped 7; count of bases not matched to a gene: 10. In DNA form, the CDR3 reads TGCGCCAGCAGCCCTGTCGCAGGGGGACGGCAGCCCCAGCATTTT. Protein product: CASSPVAGGRQPQHF.

This clonotype was recorded many times. The chain combines TRBV7-9 with TRBJ2-3; TRBD2 agrees at 11 bases. V trimming: 2 bases; J trimming: 0 bases; junction bases outside the gene matches: 16. Germline CDR1 and CDR2: SEHNR and FQNEAQ (reference sequence). The CDR3 has 21 amino acids. This CDR3 is CASSLIWTSGLGAPSTDTQYF. In DNA, the CDR3 is TGTGCCAGCAGCTTAATTTGGACTAGCGGGCTCGGGGCCCCTAGCACAGATACGCAGTATTTT.